This entry concerns a single TCR beta chain. Its antigen remains unidentified. This sample is drawn from a study of post-analysis software for immune sequencing data. Study-level findings and limits: TRBV5-6, TRBV5-1 and TRBV20-1 were among roughly five TRBV segments more frequent in patients than controls.

Unique molecular identifiers were built into the TCR beta cDNA libraries. TCRdb passed the PCR reads through MiXCR, listing each CDR3 protein once. The sample shows roughly 730,000 distinct CDR3 sequences, roughly 30% of them seen only once. Germline lookup yields CDR1 DFQATT and CDR2 SNEGSKA (reference sequence). The V and J ends lost 3 bases and 6 bases respectively, with 19 bases between them. This CDR3 spans 15 amino acids. The V gene is TRBV20-1, the J gene TRBJ2-3; the D gene is possibly TRBD2 (6 bases). The specimen was blood. The sequence derives from a girl aged 5-17 years with multiple sclerosis. The DNA of the CDR3 is TGCAGTGCTAGCTTAGCGGCCCCGGAGATGGATACGCAGTATTTT. Translated: CSASLAAPEMDTQYF.